This T cell receptor beta chain was captured in a study of T cell changes during pregnancy in multiple sclerosis. Using immunoSEQ multiplex PCR, the repertoire was profiled, and TCRdb retains in-frame clones only, with some absent. The profile shows about 44,000 clones, about nine tenths of them singletons. The CDR3 covers 17 residues. Germline lookup yields CDR1 SNHLY and CDR2 FYNNEI. V shed 8 bases and J 3 bases; nucleotides not matched to a gene: 14. This sequence was found in a female donor with multiple sclerosis, enrolled in a pregnancy study. This chain connects TRBV2 to TRBJ2-5; 11 nucleotides line up with TRBD2. The sequenced sample was CD4+ T cells from peripheral blood mononuclear cells, obtained in the first trimester of pregnancy. Written as DNA, the CDR3 is TGTGCCAGCGCCGACACTTCCCGACTAGCGGGAAAAGAGACCCAGTACTTC. Translated: CASADTSRLAGKETQYF.